These 25 T cell receptor beta chains came from one sample sequenced in a study of blood T cell repertoires in COVID-19. TCRdb's copy holds only in-frame clones and misses some; the assay was immunoSEQ multiplex PCR. The repertoire holds about 140,000 clones, with approximately 91% as singletons. The sequencing input was peripheral blood. The origin of the receptors is a man aged 45-65 years with active or convalescent COVID-19.

The table lists this clone with a few counts. The rearrangement links TRBV7-9 to TRBJ2-5, with D possibly matching TRBD1 (5 bases). Deletions cut 4 bases from V and 1 base from J, with 7 bases between. Germline loops: CDR1 SEHNR, CDR2 FQNEAQ (reference sequence). The CDR3 has 13 residues. As DNA, the CDR3 is TGTGCCAGCAGCTCGACAGTCCAAGAGACCCAGTACTTC. This gives the protein CASSSTVQETQYF.

The V call is TRBV2, the J call TRBJ1-1; no firm D call. Germline CDR1 reads SNHLY; CDR2 reads FYNNEI. Deletions cut 8 bases from V and 1 base from J, with 11 bases between. The CDR3 extends over 13 amino acids. The CDR3 bases are TGTGCCAGCCGCGAGGTGTCGAACACTGAAGCTTTCTTT. Protein: CASREVSNTEAFF.

The J gene is TRBJ2-7, the V gene TRBV18; TRBD2 agrees at 10 bases. The CDR3 is 18 amino acids. Trimming at V came to 1 base and at J to 1 base, leaving 10 bases not matched to a gene. Germline V gene lookup returns CDR1 KGHSH and CDR2 LQKENI. CDR3 amino acids: CASSPLQGSSGRSYEQYF. CDR3 DNA sequence: TGTGCCAGCTCACCACTACAGGGTTCTAGCGGGAGATCCTACGAGCAGTACTTC.

This chain joins TRBV6-6 and TRBJ1-2; 9 nucleotides agree with TRBD1. Germline trimming cut 0 bases from V and 4 bases from J; bases unmatched to any gene: 6. Germline values: CDR1 MNHNY, CDR2 SVGAGI (reference sequence). This CDR3 spans 16 amino acids. CDR3 nucleotide sequence: TGTGCCAGCAGTTACTCGGAGACAGGGGGAATCTATGGCTACACCTTC. Translation: CASSYSETGGIYGYTF.

This clone was detected a few times. The chain combines TRBV27 with TRBJ1-4, with TRBD1 matching over 9 bases. Germline loops: CDR1 MNHEY, CDR2 SMNVEV (reference sequence). The CDR3 length is 15 residues. V dropped 1 base and J dropped 7; count of bases not matched to a gene: 4. The CDR3 nucleotides are TGTGCCAGCAGTTTATTTGGGACAGGGAGTGAAAAACTGTTTTTT. Residues: CASSLFGTGSEKLFF.

This chain joins TRBV7-2 and TRBJ1-6; the D is unclear. The CDR3 consists of 14 residues. CDR1 and CDR2 (germline): SGHTA, FQGNSA. The V end lost 4 bases, the J end lost 8 bases, and 12 bases lay between the germline ends. CDR3 in DNA: TGTGCCAGCAGCTCCCCTCTACTGCATTCACCCCTCCACTTT. Translation gives CASSSPLLHSPLHF.

With regard to this clone: Other DNA variants within this sample encode the same CDR3. CDR3 region: CASSFGGTEAFF. The DNA for the CDR3 is TGCGCCAGCAGCTTCGGGGGCACTGAAGCTTTCTTT. The V and J genes are TRBV5-1 and TRBJ1-1; D possibly corresponds to TRBD1 (5 bases). Germline CDR1 SGHRS, CDR2 YFSETQ. The CDR3 is 12 amino acids. V dropped 2 bases and J dropped 4 bases, with 6 bases sitting between them.

This clone came up once. The rearrangement links TRBV7-9 to TRBJ2-2; TRBD2 might be the D (6 bases). In germline, CDR1 is SEHNR, CDR2 FQNEAQ (reference sequence). The CDR3 is 18 amino acids. Trimming took off 5 bases at V and 6 bases at J, with 25 bases between the two ends. The CDR3 nucleotides read TGTGCCAGCAGCCCCCGCATGGGGGGACTGATAGTCCCCGGGGAGCTGTTTTTT. It translates to CASSPRMGGLIVPGELFF.

V is TRBV11-2 and J is TRBJ2-6; D gene ambiguous. The CDR3 length is 15 residues. Trimming removed 1 base at V and 2 bases at J, with 6 bases between. Germline CDR1 is SGHAT and CDR2 is FQNNGV. CDR3 in DNA: TGTGCCAGCAGCTTAGCCCGGGCTGGGGCCAACGTCCTGACTTTC. As protein: CASSLARAGANVLTF. The entire variable domain, with the rest obtained from reference TRBV11-2 and TRBJ2-6, is as follows: EAGVAQSPRYKIIEKRQSVAFWCNPISGHATLYWYQQILGQGPKLLIQFQNNGVVDDSQLPKDRFSAERLKGVDSTLKIQPAKLEDSAVYLCASSLARAGANVLTFGAGSRLTVL.

The J gene is TRBJ2-5, the V gene TRBV11-2; D is possibly TRBD1 (6 bases). Germline V gene sequence: CDR1 SGHAT, CDR2 FQNNGV. Deletions cut 1 base from V and 5 bases from J, with 11 bases between. The CDR3 contains 14 residues. CDR3 protein: CASSLAGGGETQYF. As DNA, the CDR3 is TGTGCCAGCAGCTTAGCTGGGGGCGGTGAGACCCAGTACTTC.

V gene TRBV28 combines with J gene TRBJ2-3, with 15 bases identical to TRBD2. The CDR3 is made up of 16 amino acids. Germline V lookup: CDR1 MDHEN, CDR2 SYDVKM. V gave up 6 bases and J gave up 3 bases; unmatched junction bases: 4. CDR3 nucleotide sequence: TGTGCCAGCAGCGGGACTAGCGGGAGGAGGACAGATACGCAGTATTTT. It codes for CASSGTSGRRTDTQYF.

The CDR3 region has the DNA TGTGCTAGTGGTTTGGGGATGGTCTCTAGCTCCTACAATGAGCAGTTCTTC. Amino acid sequence: CASGLGMVSSSYNEQFF. The V gene is TRBV12-5, the J gene TRBJ2-1, with D unclear. V lost 1 base and J lost 0, with 13 bases in between. Germline loops: CDR1 LGHNT, CDR2 FRNRAP. This CDR3 region has 17 residues.

The rearrangement links TRBV7-2 to TRBJ2-7; D may be TRBD2 (6 bases). V was trimmed by 4 bases and J by 0 bases, leaving 10 bases between them. CDR3 length: 14 residues. CDR1 is SGHTA, CDR2 FQGNSA, per germline. In DNA, the CDR3 is TGTGCCAGCAGCTCCCGGGACTTCTCCTACGAGCAGTACTTC. Its translation is CASSSRDFSYEQYF.

This clone is a singleton in its sample. The V call is TRBV11-3, the J call TRBJ2-3; TRBD2 agrees at 9 bases. V lost 5 bases and J lost 6; bases outside the gene matches: 12. CDR3 length: 16 residues. CDR1 is SGHNT and CDR2 is YENEEA in the germline V gene. The CDR3 reads CASSRSGGRAGDTQYF. DNA of the CDR3: TGTGCCAGCAGCCGATCCGGCGGGAGGGCCGGGGATACGCAGTATTTT.

The V gene is TRBV19, the J gene TRBJ1-3, with unresolved D. CDR3 size: 15 residues. Germline CDR1 LNHDA, CDR2 SQIVND (reference sequence). V was trimmed by 3 bases and J by 4 bases, leaving 13 bases between them. The CDR3 region is CASSIGPTNGNTIYF. In DNA, the CDR3 is TGTGCCAGTAGTATTGGGCCGACCAACGGAAACACCATATATTTT. The full variable domain, rest sourced from reference TRBV19 and TRBJ1-3, is DGGITQSPKYLFRKEGQNVTLSCEQNLNHDAMYWYRQDPGQGLRLIYYSQIVNDFQKGDIAEGYSVSREKKESFPLTVTSAQKNPTAFYLCASSIGPTNGNTIYFGEGSWLTVV.

This rearrangement joins TRBV5-6 to TRBJ1-1, with D possibly matching TRBD1 (5 bases). V dropped 0 bases and J dropped 7 bases, with 10 bases sitting between them. The CDR3 is 13 residues long. The V gene's germline CDR1 is SGHDT and CDR2 YYEEEE. The CDR3 nucleotides read TGTGCCAGCAGCTTGGTCGGCGGGGGTGAAGCTTTCTTT. It translates to CASSLVGGGEAFF.

The chain links TRBV5-1 to TRBJ2-7; no definite D call. The CDR3 is 14 residues long. The germline V and J ends were trimmed by 0 bases and 3 bases, with 10 bases remaining between them. CDR1 SGHRS and CDR2 YFSETQ come from the germline V gene. The CDR3 is CASSLVPGGYEQYF. CDR3 nucleotides: TGCGCCAGCAGCTTGGTTCCGGGTGGCTACGAGCAGTACTTC.

This clone appeared once. The chain carries TRBV24-1 and TRBJ2-3, with TRBD1 matching over 9 bases. The CDR3 has 15 residues. The junction had 5 bases not matched to a gene; V was cut back by 3 bases and J by 5 bases. Germline lookup yields CDR1 KGHDR and CDR2 SFDVKD. The CDR3: CATSDPGQGGDTQYF. The CDR3 DNA sequence: TGTGCCACCAGTGATCCGGGACAGGGAGGAGATACGCAGTATTTT.

This clone was seen only a few times. V gene TRBV18 combines with J gene TRBJ2-7; D perhaps matches TRBD1 (5 bases). This CDR3 comprises 17 residues. V was pared by 3 bases and J by 4 bases, with 22 bases between. The germline gives CDR1 KGHSH, CDR2 LQKENI. The CDR3 region is CASSPRTLAPPFYEQYF. DNA of the CDR3: TGTGCCAGCTCACCCCGGACACTCGCTCCCCCATTTTACGAGCAGTACTTC.

The chain couples TRBV4-1 to TRBJ2-3, with 10 bases matching TRBD2. CDR1 is MGHRA and CDR2 is YSYEKL in the germline V gene. The ends lost 0 bases at V and 1 base at J; junction bases unmatched: 4. The CDR3 runs to 17 residues. CDR3 DNA sequence: TGCGCCAGCAGCCAAGATCCCGGGACTAGCGGCACAGATACGCAGTATTTT. It is translated as CASSQDPGTSGTDTQYF.

The V and J genes are TRBV27 and TRBJ2-7; 9 bases map to TRBD2. Germline trimming cut 8 bases from V and 6 bases from J; bases unmatched to any gene: 11. The CDR3 sequence is 14 residues long. Germline V gene sequence: CDR1 MNHEY, CDR2 SMNVEV (reference sequence). CDR3 in amino acids: CASGWGSGRPEQYF. Written as DNA, the CDR3 is TGTGCCAGCGGTTGGGGTAGCGGGAGACCCGAGCAGTACTTC.

The chain joins TRBV24-1 to TRBJ1-3, with a weak D call TRBD1 (5 bases). The CDR3 sequence is 16 residues long. Trimming took 4 bases from V and 0 from J, leaving 12 bases between them. From germline, CDR1 is KGHDR and CDR2 SFDVKD. The CDR3 spells CATSELQVHSGNTIYF. The CDR3 DNA sequence: TGTGCCACCAGTGAGCTACAGGTCCACTCTGGAAACACCATATATTTT.

V usage is TRBV12-3 or TRBV12-4 and J usage is TRBJ2-7, with TRBD1 as a possible D gene (5 bases). The CDR3 sequence is 13 residues long. Trimming pared 4 bases from V and 3 bases from J, leaving 10 bases between. CDR3 bases: TGTGCCAGCAGTTCGACAGTGATCTACGAGCAGTACTTC. Amino acids: CASSSTVIYEQYF.

The gene calls are TRBV28 and TRBJ1-6; 7 bases align to TRBD1. There are 15 residues in the CDR3. V dropped 4 bases and J dropped 6; count of bases not matched to a gene: 6. The germline CDR1 and CDR2 sequences are MDHEN and SYDVKM. CDR3 loop: CASSSGGSGNSPLHF. The CDR3 DNA sequence: TGTGCCAGCAGTTCAGGGGGGTCAGGTAATTCACCCCTCCACTTT.

The chain uses TRBV7-8 and TRBJ1-2; perhaps TRBD1 as D (6 bases). This CDR3 is 13 amino acids long. The germline V gene encodes CDR1 SGHVS and CDR2 FQNEAQ. V shed 5 bases and J shed 4 bases, with 11 bases lying between them. The CDR3 region has the DNA TGTGCCAGCAGCCTTAGCAGGGGCTATGGCTACACCTTC. Protein product: CASSLSRGYGYTF. Based on the CDR3 plus reference TRBV7-8 and TRBJ1-2, the full variable domain is GAGVSQSPRYKVAKRGQDVALRCDPISGHVSLFWYQQALGQGPEFLTYFQNEAQLDKSGLPSDRFFAERPEGSVSTLKIQRTQQEDSAVYLCASSLSRGYGYTFGSGTRLTVV.